This entry features one T cell receptor beta chain sequence. This CDR3 has 14 residues. Germline CDR1 and CDR2: MDHEN and SYDVKM. Trimming pared 7 bases from V and 0 bases from J, leaving 10 bases between. Method: immunoSEQ multiplex PCR; TCRdb's copy keeps in-frame clones and lacks some. The data contain approximately 70,000 clones, 83% of them singletons. This sample was taken from a study of control samples from healthy donors and cancer patients. The TCR comes from a man aged 55 to 70 in good health. The rearrangement links TRBV28 to TRBJ1-3; a possible D gene is TRBD1 (5 bases). The sequenced sample consisted of blood. CDR3 amino acids: CASNNRTSGNTIYF. The DNA of the CDR3 is TGTGCCAGCAACAACAGGACCTCTGGAAACACCATATATTTT.